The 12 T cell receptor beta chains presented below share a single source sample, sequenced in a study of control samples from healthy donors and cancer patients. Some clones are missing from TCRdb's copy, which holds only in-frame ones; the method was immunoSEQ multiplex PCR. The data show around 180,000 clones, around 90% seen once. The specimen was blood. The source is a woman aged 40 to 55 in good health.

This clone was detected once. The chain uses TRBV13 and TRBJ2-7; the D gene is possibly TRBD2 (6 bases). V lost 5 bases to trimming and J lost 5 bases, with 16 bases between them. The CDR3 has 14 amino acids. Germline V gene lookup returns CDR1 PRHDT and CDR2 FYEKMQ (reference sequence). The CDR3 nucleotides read TGTGCCAGCAGCCCCCCGGAGGGGCACCACGAGCAGTACTTC. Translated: CASSPPEGHHEQYF.

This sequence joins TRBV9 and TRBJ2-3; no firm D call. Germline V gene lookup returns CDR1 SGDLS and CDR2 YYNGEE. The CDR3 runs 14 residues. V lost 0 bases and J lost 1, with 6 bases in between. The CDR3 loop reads CASSVGRGTDTQYF. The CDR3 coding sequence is TGTGCCAGCAGCGTAGGAAGGGGCACAGATACGCAGTATTTT.

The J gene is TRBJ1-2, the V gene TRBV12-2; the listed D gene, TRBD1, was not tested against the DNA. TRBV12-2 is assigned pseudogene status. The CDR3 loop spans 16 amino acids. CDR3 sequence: CASRLRDRPRNYGYTF. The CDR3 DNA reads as TGTGCAAGTCGCTTGAGGGACAGGCCTCGTAACTATGGCTACACCTTC.

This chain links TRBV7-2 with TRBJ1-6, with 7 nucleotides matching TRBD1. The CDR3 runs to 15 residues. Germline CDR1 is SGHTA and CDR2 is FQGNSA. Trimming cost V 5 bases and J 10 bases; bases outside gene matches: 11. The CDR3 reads CASSPLTGLGSPLHF. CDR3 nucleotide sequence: TGTGCCAGCAGCCCCCTGACAGGGTTAGGATCACCCCTCCACTTT.

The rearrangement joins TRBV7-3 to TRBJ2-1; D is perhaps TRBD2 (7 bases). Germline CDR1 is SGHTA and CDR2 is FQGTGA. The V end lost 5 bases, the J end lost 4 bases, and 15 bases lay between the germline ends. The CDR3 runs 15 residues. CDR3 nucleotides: TGTGCCAGCAGCAGAGGGGGGGCCGCGTACAATGAGCAGTTCTTC. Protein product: CASSRGGAAYNEQFF.

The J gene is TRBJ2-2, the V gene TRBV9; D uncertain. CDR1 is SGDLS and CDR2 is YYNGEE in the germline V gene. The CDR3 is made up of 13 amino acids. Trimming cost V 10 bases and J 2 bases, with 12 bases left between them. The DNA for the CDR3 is TGTGCCCCCCTGGCCATTAACACCGGGGAGCTGTTTTTT. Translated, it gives CAPLAINTGELFF.

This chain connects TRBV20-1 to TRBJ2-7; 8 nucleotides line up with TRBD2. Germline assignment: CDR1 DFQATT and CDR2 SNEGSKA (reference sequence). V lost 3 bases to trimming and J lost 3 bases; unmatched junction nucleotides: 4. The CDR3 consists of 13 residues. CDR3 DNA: TGCAGTGCTAGTCCGCGGGGGGTCTACGAGCAGTACTTC. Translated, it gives CSASPRGVYEQYF.

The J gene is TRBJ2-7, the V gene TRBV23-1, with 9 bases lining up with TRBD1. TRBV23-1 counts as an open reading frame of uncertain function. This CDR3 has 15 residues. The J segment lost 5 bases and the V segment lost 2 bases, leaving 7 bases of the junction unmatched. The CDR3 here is CASSQRGTGTDEQYF. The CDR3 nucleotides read TGCGCCAGCAGTCAACGGGGGACAGGGACGGACGAGCAGTACTTC.

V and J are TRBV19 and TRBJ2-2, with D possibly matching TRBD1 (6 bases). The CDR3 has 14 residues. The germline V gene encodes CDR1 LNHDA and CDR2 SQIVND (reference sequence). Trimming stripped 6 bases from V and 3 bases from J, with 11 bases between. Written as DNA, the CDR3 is TGTGCCAGTAGGATCAAGGGGGACACCGGGGAGCTGTTTTTT. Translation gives CASRIKGDTGELFF.

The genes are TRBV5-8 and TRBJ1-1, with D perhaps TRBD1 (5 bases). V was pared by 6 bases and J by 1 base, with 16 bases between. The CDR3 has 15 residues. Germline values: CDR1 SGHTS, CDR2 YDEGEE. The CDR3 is CASTKPGPKNTEAFF. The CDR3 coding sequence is TGTGCCAGCACCAAACCGGGACCGAAGAACACTGAAGCTTTCTTT.

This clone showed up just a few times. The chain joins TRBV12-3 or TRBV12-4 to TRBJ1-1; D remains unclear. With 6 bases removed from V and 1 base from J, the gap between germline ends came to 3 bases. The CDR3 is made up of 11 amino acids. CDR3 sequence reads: CASRTNTEAFF. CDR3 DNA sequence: TGTGCCAGCAGGACGAACACTGAAGCTTTCTTT.

The CDR3 is CASSHETDTQYF. The CDR3 coding sequence is TGTGCCAGCAGCCATGAGACAGATACGCAGTATTTT. J is TRBJ2-3 and V is TRBV14; D call uncertain. Trimming cost V 3 bases and J 3 bases, with 4 bases left between them. There are 12 residues in the CDR3. Germline assignment: CDR1 SGHDN and CDR2 FVKESK. Variable domain in full (rest from reference TRBV14 and TRBJ2-3): EAGVTQFPSHSVIEKGQTVTLRCDPISGHDNLYWYRRVMGKEIKFLLHFVKESKQDESGMPNNRFLAERTGGTYSTLKVQPAELEDSGVYFCASSHETDTQYFGPGTRLTVL.